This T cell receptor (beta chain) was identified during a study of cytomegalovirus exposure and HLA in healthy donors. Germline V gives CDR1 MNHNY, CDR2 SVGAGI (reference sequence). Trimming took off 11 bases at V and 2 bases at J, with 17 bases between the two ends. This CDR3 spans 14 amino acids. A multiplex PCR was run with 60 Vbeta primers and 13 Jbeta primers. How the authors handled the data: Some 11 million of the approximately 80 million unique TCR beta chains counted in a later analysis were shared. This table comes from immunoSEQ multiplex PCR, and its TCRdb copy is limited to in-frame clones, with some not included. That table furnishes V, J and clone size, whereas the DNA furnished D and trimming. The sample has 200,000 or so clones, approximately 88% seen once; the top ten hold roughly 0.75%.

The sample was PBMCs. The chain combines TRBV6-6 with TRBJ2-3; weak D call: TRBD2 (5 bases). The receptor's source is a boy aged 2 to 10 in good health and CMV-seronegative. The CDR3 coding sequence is TGTGCCTGTTCTAGCCCTTTTCTCACAGATACGCAGTATTTT. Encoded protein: CACSSPFLTDTQYF.